This T cell receptor beta chain was recorded in a study of T cell responses to AZD1222 COVID-19 vaccine. General study findings and limits: CD4 TCRs associated with vaccination spanned spike, dominating at 160-218 and 743-854.

As concerns this clone: Its target is unknown.

Sequencing was performed with immunoSEQ multiplex PCR; in TCRdb, only in-frame clones are kept and a portion is missing. The table lists about 84,000 clones, roughly nine tenths of them singletons. This receptor was identified in an adult in good health. The sequences come from peripheral blood, collected on day 0 of AZD1222 vaccination.

The CDR3 DNA follows: TGTGCCAGCAGTAGCAACAATAACCGGCCTCAGTTCTTC. Translating it yields CASSSNNNRPQFF. The chain links TRBV12-3 or TRBV12-4 to TRBJ2-1; D gene ambiguous. The V end was cut by 5 bases, the J end by 13 bases, with 18 bases between. The CDR3 extends over 13 amino acids.